This T cell receptor beta chain appears in the sequencing data of a study of human T cells and chemical hapten exposure. Across the study: The study enrolled mostly female patients with alopecia areata, totalis or universalis.

TCRdb independently ran MiXCR on the RACE reads; one entry per CDR3 protein. The sample contains 300,000 to 400,000 distinct CDR3 sequences, approximately 6.9% of which appear only once. Study-wide points: Following DPC sensitization, TCRs present above 1 in 1000 frequency showed no change.

As to this clonotype: Its antigen is unidentified.

Time point reported: patch test 1, 2 weeks after DPC sensitization. Specified treatment: therapeutic diphenylcyclopropenone sensitization with weekly scalp DPC. The receptor's source is a woman younger than 35 with alopecia areata. Some clones in this sample may be carry-over from other donors' samples. The material was whole blood, obtained in connection with sensitization to the hapten diphenylcyclopropenone (DPC).

Here the CDR3 DNA reads TGTGCCAGCAGCTCGTACAGGATCCCCCGTAATCAGCCCCAGCATTTT. Its protein product is CASSSYRIPRNQPQHF. This sequence joins TRBV7-8 and TRBJ1-5; D may be TRBD1 (5 bases). CDR3 size: 16 residues. Looked up from germline, CDR1 is SGHVS and CDR2 is FQNEAQ. V lost 4 bases, J lost 4 bases, and 17 bases lay in between.